The entry below describes one T cell receptor (beta chain). Other DNA sequences in the same sample also yield this CDR3. CD45RO negativity and positive selection for CCR7 defined naive CD8 cells, a population that excluded terminally differentiated effector memory CD45RA+ cells. The data derive from a study of shared clonotypes between healthy human individuals. Trimming took 3 bases from V and 10 from J; bases not matched to a gene: 5. This CDR3 region has 14 residues. In germline, CDR1 is MNHEY, CDR2 SMNVEV (reference sequence). Method: immunoSEQ multiplex PCR; TCRdb's copy keeps in-frame clones and lacks some. The sample shows 2 million to 2.5 million clones, about 94% of them seen only once.

The TCR originated in a man younger than 35 in good health. This chain links TRBV27 with TRBJ1-6; 8 nucleotides agree with TRBD1. What was sequenced was naive CD8+ T cells sorted from blood. The CDR3 is CASSLTGVGSPLHF. In DNA, the CDR3 is TGTGCCAGCAGTTTGACAGGGGTTGGGTCACCCCTCCACTTT.